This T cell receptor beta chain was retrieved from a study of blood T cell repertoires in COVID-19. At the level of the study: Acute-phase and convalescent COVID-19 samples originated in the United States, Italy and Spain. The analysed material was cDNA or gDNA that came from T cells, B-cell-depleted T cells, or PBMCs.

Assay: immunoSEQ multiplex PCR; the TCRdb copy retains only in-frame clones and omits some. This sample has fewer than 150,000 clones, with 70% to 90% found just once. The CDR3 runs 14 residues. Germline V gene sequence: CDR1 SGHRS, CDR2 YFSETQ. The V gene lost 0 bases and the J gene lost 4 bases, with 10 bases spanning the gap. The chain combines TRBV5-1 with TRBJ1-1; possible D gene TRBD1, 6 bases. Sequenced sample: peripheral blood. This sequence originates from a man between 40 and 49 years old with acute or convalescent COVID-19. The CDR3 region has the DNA TGCGCCAGCAGCTTGGATCCACAGGGCACTGAAGCTTTCTTT. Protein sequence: CASSLDPQGTEAFF. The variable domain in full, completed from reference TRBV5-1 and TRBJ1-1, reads KAGVTQTPRYLIKTRGQQVTLSCSPISGHRSVSWYQQTPGQGLQFLFEYFSETQRNKGNFPGRFSGRQFSNSRSEMNVSTLELGDSALYLCASSLDPQGTEAFFGQGTRLTVV.